This TCR beta chain derives from a study of Graves' ophthalmopathy and Graves' hyperthyroidism. Study-level findings and limits: Its predictions of ophthalmopathy progression gave the model over 65% sensitivity and approximately 72% specificity. Most expanded clonotypes from thyroid (those above 0.001 frequency) were also found in blood.

Beta-chain TCR CDR3 regions were amplified from RNA transcripts. The library came from an HTBI-primed first-round RT-PCR and a second-round multiplex PCR. From the multiplex PCR reads, TCRdb called clonotypes with MiXCR, one entry per CDR3 protein. This sample has over 500,000 distinct CDR3 sequences; over 20% occur once, and the top ten carry about 6.6%. Stable hyperthyroidism referred to disease that showed no ophthalmopathy within 18 months of follow-up. Establishment of the diagnosis relied upon clinical symptoms, serum thyroxine, TRAb, thyroid ultrasound and orbital computed tomography. V lost 3 bases and J 5 bases, leaving 16 bases between the germline ends. This CDR3 has 15 amino acids. A remark on this clonotype: Its antigen is undetermined.

V is TRBV12-3 or TRBV12-4 and J is TRBJ1-1; D gene unclear. The sample was peripheral blood. The receptor was derived from a woman under 30 with stable Graves' hyperthyroidism. Some clones in this sample may be carry-over from other donors' samples. The CDR3 protein is CASSFSRNRRTEAFF. The CDR3 DNA sequence: TGTGCCAGCAGTTTTTCCCGAAATCGGAGGACTGAAGCTTTCTTT.